Following are 25 T cell receptor beta chains from one sample sequenced in a study of cytomegalovirus exposure and HLA in healthy donors (TCRdb year 2017). The library was obtained by the immunoSEQ multiplex PCR assay. A mixture of 60 forward primers for TCR Vbeta segments and 13 reverse primers for TCR Jbeta segments was used in the multiplex PCR. TCRdb mirrors the immuneACCESS table, restricted to in-frame sequences. Some clones are absent from its copies; in checked studies, under half trace to an unresolved V gene, and the reason for the others is unknown. A total of tens of thousands of clones appear in this sample, around 86% of them only once. Of the sample, approximately 10% is held by the ten largest clones. The sequenced sample consisted of PBMCs. The receptors derive from a young man in good health and CMV-seropositive.

The V call is TRBV19, the J call TRBJ1-5; TRBD1 might be the D (5 bases). Germline V gene sequence: CDR1 LNHDA, CDR2 SQIVND (reference sequence). The CDR3 contains 15 residues. The V gene lost 4 bases and the J gene lost 3 bases, with 13 bases spanning the gap. The CDR3 DNA follows: TGTGCCAGTAGTAAATCGGGGGTCTCCAATCAGCCCCAGCATTTT. This translates into CASSKSGVSNQPQHF.

The chain recombines TRBV5-1 with TRBJ1-3; D call uncertain. CDR1 and CDR2 from the germline V gene are SGHRS and YFSETQ. Trimming stripped 1 base from V and 0 bases from J, with 14 bases between. This CDR3 is built from 17 residues. The CDR3 loop reads CASSLTASTSSGNTIYF. As DNA, the CDR3 is TGCGCCAGCAGCTTGACCGCCTCCACAAGCTCTGGAAACACCATATATTTT.

The chain combines TRBV7-8 with TRBJ1-2; no clear D. The V gene's germline CDR1 is SGHVS and CDR2 FQNEAQ. The CDR3 covers 14 residues. Trimming pared 1 base from V and 4 bases from J, leaving 10 bases between. This CDR3 reads CASSLEQPGYGYTF. The DNA of the CDR3 is TGTGCCAGCAGCTTAGAACAGCCCGGCTATGGCTACACCTTC.

V usage is TRBV10-3 and J usage is TRBJ1-1; 8 nucleotides match TRBD1. Germline values: CDR1 ENHRY, CDR2 SYGVKD. Trimming removed 6 bases from V and 0 bases from J; junction bases left unmatched: 6. The CDR3 sequence is 15 residues long. CDR3 amino acids: CAIRLGQGMNTEAFF. The CDR3, as DNA: TGTGCCATCAGGCTCGGACAGGGCATGAACACTGAAGCTTTCTTT.

The chain uses TRBV27 and TRBJ2-4; 7 positions agree with TRBD2. There are 16 residues in the CDR3. The germline V gene encodes CDR1 MNHEY and CDR2 SMNVEV (reference sequence). Trimming at V came to 8 bases and at J to 8 bases, leaving 18 bases not matched to a gene. CDR3 bases: TGTGCCAGCGGCCTAAAAGGGAGGGCTAGTCGGGACATTCAGTACTTC. Amino acids: CASGLKGRASRDIQYF.

The V gene is TRBV2, the J gene TRBJ2-2; 7 positions agree with TRBD2. The CDR3 is made up of 15 amino acids. Per germline, CDR1 SNHLY and CDR2 FYNNEI. The V and J ends lost 5 bases and 4 bases, in that order; junction bases with no gene match: 7. This CDR3 is CASSFSSGATGELFF. CDR3 DNA sequence: TGTGCCAGCAGTTTTTCTAGCGGAGCCACCGGGGAGCTGTTTTTT.

J is TRBJ2-3 and V is TRBV7-3; D unresolved. The germline CDR1 and CDR2 sequences are SGHTA and FQGTGA. The CDR3 extends over 11 amino acids. V lost 4 bases to trimming and J lost 8 bases, with 7 bases between them. CDR3 bases: TGTGCCAGCAGCTCCACTGGTACGCAGTATTTT. Translation: CASSSTGTQYF.

The chain is built from TRBV10-3 and TRBJ2-2; 10 nucleotides match TRBD2. The CDR3 totals 16 residues. CDR1 is ENHRY and CDR2 is SYGVKD in the germline V gene. V trimming: 2 bases; J trimming: 10 bases; junction bases outside the gene matches: 10. The CDR3 sequence: CAISEAASGSLLELFF. CDR3 coding DNA: TGTGCCATCAGTGAGGCGGCTAGCGGGAGCTTGTTGGAGCTGTTTTTT.

The rearrangement joins TRBV7-2 to TRBJ2-1; 10 bases are a match to TRBD2. This CDR3 is built from 18 residues. CDR1 is SGHTA and CDR2 is FQGNSA in the germline V gene. Trimming took 4 bases from V and 7 from J; bases not matched to a gene: 16. The CDR3 protein is CASSSTIRTSGPWNEQFF. CDR3 coding DNA: TGTGCCAGCAGCTCCACCATTCGGACTAGCGGACCTTGGAATGAGCAGTTCTTC. The full variable domain, completed using reference TRBV7-2 and TRBJ2-1, is GAGVSQSPSNKVTEKGKDVELRCDPISGHTALYWYRQSLGQGLEFLIYFQGNSAPDKSGLPSDRFSAERTGGSVSTLTIQRTQQEDSAVYLCASSSTIRTSGPWNEQFFGPGTRLTVL.

The chain carries TRBV6-1 and TRBJ2-7; TRBD2 is a possible D gene (7 bases). CDR3 size: 14 residues. V shed 6 bases and J shed 0 bases, with 12 bases lying between them. Germline assignment: CDR1 MNHNS and CDR2 SASEGT. The CDR3 protein is CASRGGAPSYEQYF. The CDR3 DNA follows: TGTGCCAGCAGGGGGGGGGCCCCCTCCTACGAGCAGTACTTC.

The V and J genes are TRBV11-2 and TRBJ2-5; 8 nucleotides align to TRBD2. CDR3 length: 16 residues. Trimming removed 5 bases from V and 4 bases from J; junction bases left unmatched: 12. The V gene's germline CDR1 is SGHAT and CDR2 FQNNGV. The CDR3 DNA is TGTGCCAGCAGCGCCAGCGGGAGTAGGATCCGAGAGACCCAGTACTTC. It translates to CASSASGSRIRETQYF.

The gene calls are TRBV5-4 and TRBJ2-7, with TRBD2 identical over 7 bases. The V segment lost 5 bases and the J segment 1 base; nucleotides outside the gene matches: 3. Germline-derived CDR1 and CDR2 are SGHNT and YYREEE (reference sequence). The CDR3 consists of 13 residues. The CDR3 sequence: CASSSGWSYEQYF. CDR3 in DNA: TGTGCCAGCAGTAGCGGGTGGTCCTACGAGCAGTACTTC. The whole variable domain, filled in from reference TRBV5-4 and TRBJ2-7, reads ETGVTQSPTHLIKTRGQQVTLRCSSQSGHNTVSWYQQALGQGPQFIFQYYREEENGRGNFPPRFSGLQFPNYSSELNVNALELDDSALYLCASSSGWSYEQYFGPGTRLTVT.

The V and J genes are TRBV27 and TRBJ2-2, with D uncertain. Trimming left V 6 bases short and J 1 base short, with 6 bases between. Looked up from germline, CDR1 is MNHEY and CDR2 is SMNVEV (reference sequence). The CDR3 length is 13 residues. This CDR3 is CASRWRNTGELFF. CDR3 bases: TGTGCCAGCAGGTGGAGGAACACCGGGGAGCTGTTTTTT.

The chain has TRBV10-3 and TRBJ1-1; a possible D gene is TRBD1 (5 bases). The CDR3 loop spans 13 amino acids. Trimming pared 4 bases from V and 1 base from J, leaving 7 bases between. Germline CDR1 ENHRY, CDR2 SYGVKD. The CDR3 nucleotides are TGTGCCATCAGTGCTACAGGGAACACTGAAGCTTTCTTT. Translating gives CAISATGNTEAFF.

The CDR3 reads CSVKTGTGGSNEQFF. The DNA of the CDR3 is TGCAGCGTTAAAACCGGGACAGGGGGTTCCAATGAGCAGTTCTTC. The genes are TRBV29-1 and TRBJ2-1, with TRBD1 identical over 11 bases. Germline lookup yields CDR1 SQVTM and CDR2 ANQGSEA. V shed 5 bases and J 6 bases; nucleotides not matched to a gene: 9. The CDR3 is 15 amino acids.

The chain links TRBV7-9 to TRBJ2-7; D perhaps matches TRBD1 (6 bases). The V end lost 7 bases, the J end lost 3 bases, and 13 bases lay between the germline ends. The CDR3 is 13 residues long. CDR1 and CDR2 from the germline V gene are SEHNR and FQNEAQ (reference sequence). As DNA, the CDR3 is TGTGCCAGCAACCCAGGGACACTCTACGAGCAGTACTTC. Amino acids: CASNPGTLYEQYF.

The V gene is TRBV21-1, the J gene TRBJ2-2; the table's D gene call, TRBD1, was not cross checked with the DNA. TRBV21-1 is a known pseudogene. This CDR3 contains 21 residues. The CDR3 DNA sequence: TGTGCCAGCAGCACGTTGGGGACGTGGTCAGGGGGGACCGTGAACACCGGGGAGCTGTTTTTT. Residues: CASSTLGTWSGGTVNTGELFF.

The CDR3, as DNA: TGCGCCAGCAGCGCGGACAGCTCTAACTATGGCTACACCTTC. This sequence encodes CASSADSSNYGYTF. The V call is TRBV5-1, the J call TRBJ1-2, with D maybe TRBD1 (6 bases). Trimming shortened V by 4 bases and J by 0 bases, and 10 bases separated the two germline ends. The germline CDR1 and CDR2 sequences are SGHRS and YFSETQ. This CDR3 contains 14 residues.

The chain joins TRBV19 to TRBJ2-1; weak D call: TRBD2 (5 bases). The length of the CDR3 is 13 residues. Trimming removed 10 bases at V and 6 bases at J, with 16 bases between. Germline V gene lookup returns CDR1 LNHDA and CDR2 SQIVND (reference sequence). The CDR3: CATDQGGANEQFF. The CDR3 bases are TGTGCCACGGATCAAGGAGGAGCCAATGAGCAGTTCTTC.

The J gene is TRBJ1-1, the V gene TRBV19; 7 bases are shared with TRBD1. CDR3 length: 13 amino acids. The V segment lost 7 bases and the J segment 1 base; nucleotides outside the gene matches: 3. Germline lookup yields CDR1 LNHDA and CDR2 SQIVND (reference sequence). CDR3 coding DNA: TGTGCCAGTAACAGGGGCGGGAACACTGAAGCTTTCTTT. Amino acids: CASNRGGNTEAFF.

The V call is TRBV6-1, the J call TRBJ2-3, with a tentative D call TRBD1 (6 bases). Looked up from germline, CDR1 is MNHNS and CDR2 is SASEGT. The ends were cut back, 0 bases at V and 4 bases at J, with 8 bases in the middle. There are 14 residues in the CDR3. The CDR3 is CASSEAPGADTQYF. The CDR3 bases are TGTGCCAGCAGTGAAGCGCCAGGGGCAGATACGCAGTATTTT.

This clone was detected once. The chain links TRBV5-8 to TRBJ2-7; perhaps TRBD2 as D (6 bases). This CDR3 spans 17 amino acids. V was clipped by 6 bases and J by 0 bases, with 22 bases between them. CDR1 SGHTS and CDR2 YDEGEE come from the germline V gene. The DNA of the CDR3 is TGTGCCAGCAACCAGGACTATCTTTTTAGGAGCTCCTACGAGCAGTACTTC. Translation: CASNQDYLFRSSYEQYF.

The rearrangement joins TRBV28 to TRBJ1-1; D perhaps matches TRBD1 (6 bases). Trimming took 6 bases from V and 4 from J, leaving 21 bases between them. CDR1 MDHEN and CDR2 SYDVKM come from the germline V gene. This CDR3 has 16 residues. CDR3 in DNA: TGTGCCAGCAGCCTCTTTAGGGACAAGTTTCGCACTGAAGCTTTCTTT. Translation gives CASSLFRDKFRTEAFF.

The V and J genes are TRBV19 and TRBJ2-2; D is possibly TRBD1 (5 bases). V lost 3 bases and J lost 4, with 12 bases in between. CDR1 is LNHDA and CDR2 is SQIVND in the germline V gene (reference sequence). CDR3 length: 15 residues. The CDR3 coding sequence is TGTGCCAGTAGTATGAGACAGAAACTCACCGGGGAGCTGTTTTTT. Translated: CASSMRQKLTGELFF.

The chain is built from TRBV29-1 and TRBJ1-1; 7 bases match TRBD1. The germline V gene has CDR1 SQVTM and CDR2 ANQGSEA. The V segment lost 5 bases and the J segment 2 bases; nucleotides outside the gene matches: 8. The CDR3 consists of 14 residues. The CDR3 region is CSVRGQFLNTEAFF. CDR3 DNA: TGCAGCGTTAGGGGACAGTTTTTAAACACTGAAGCTTTCTTT.